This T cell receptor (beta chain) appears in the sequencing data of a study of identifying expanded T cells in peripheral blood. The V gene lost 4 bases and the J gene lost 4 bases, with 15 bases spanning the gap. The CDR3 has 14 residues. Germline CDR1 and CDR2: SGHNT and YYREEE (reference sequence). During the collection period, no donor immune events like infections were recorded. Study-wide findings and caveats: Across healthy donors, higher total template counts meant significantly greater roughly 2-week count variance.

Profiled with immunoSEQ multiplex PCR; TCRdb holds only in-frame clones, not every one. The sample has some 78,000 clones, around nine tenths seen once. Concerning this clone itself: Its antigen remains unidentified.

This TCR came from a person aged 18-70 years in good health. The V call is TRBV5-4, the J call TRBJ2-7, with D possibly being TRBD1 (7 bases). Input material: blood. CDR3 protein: CASSPRQGLYEQYF. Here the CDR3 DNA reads TGTGCCAGCAGCCCCCGACAGGGACTTTACGAGCAGTACTTC.